The rows below give T cell receptor beta chains drawn from one sample of a study of shared clonotypes between healthy human individuals. The repertoire was sequenced with immunoSEQ multiplex PCR; TCRdb's copy has only in-frame clones and lacks some. The repertoire includes 2 million to 2.5 million clones, around 95% of them detected once, and around 0.13% sits in the top ten. Sequenced: naive CD4+ T cells sorted from blood. The receptors originated from a man between 18 and 29 years old in good health. Each CDR3 is given with its conserved first and last residue. Each record gives: clone size, CDR3 length, V gene, J gene, D gene, CDR3 DNA, CDR3 protein. A D gene is named only where the DNA matches it firmly. Clone size, where shown, is once, few, many, or a class for clones that have expanded.

>-|13|TRBV6-5|TRBJ2-2|-
TGTGCCAGCAGAACAGGGCACACCGGGGAGCTGTTTTTT
CASRTGHTGELFF
>-|14|TRBV5-1|TRBJ2-1|-
TGCGCCAGCAGCTTGCAGGTGAACTACAATGAGCAGTTCTTC
CASSLQVNYNEQFF
>-|16|TRBV27|TRBJ1-6|-
TGTGCCAGCAGTTTAACAAATACTCGATATAATTCACCCCTCCACTTT
CASSLTNTRYNSPLHF
>-|14|TRBV6-5|TRBJ1-4|TRBD1
TGTGCCAGCAGAAAGACAGGGCGGAATGAAAAACTGTTTTTT
CASRKTGRNEKLFF
>few|11|TRBV19|TRBJ1-2|-
TGTGCCAGTAGTTCCACCTATGGCTACACCTTC
CASSSTYGYTF
>-|15|TRBV18|TRBJ1-2|-
TGTGCCAGCTCACCCGCCCGGGATTGGGCACGCGGCTACACCTTC
CASSPARDWARGYTF
>-|14|TRBV5-1|TRBJ1-4|-
TGCGCCAGCAGCTCCCAGGGTAATAATGAAAAACTGTTTTTT
CASSSQGNNEKLFF
>-|14|TRBV7-2|TRBJ2-5|-
TGTGCCAGCAGCAAAGGGCCGGTGGGCCTAACCCAGTACTTC
CASSKGPVGLTQYF
>-|12|TRBV29-1|TRBJ2-2|TRBD1
TGCAGCGTGTCCAGGGGGTTGGGGGAGCTGTTTTTT
CSVSRGLGELFF
>-|20|TRBV4-2|TRBJ2-6|-
TGTGCCAGCAGCCAAGATACGACACTCCGAACCTCCTCTGGGGCCAACGTCCTGACTTTC
CASSQDTTLRTSSGANVLTF
>-|13|TRBV10-3|TRBJ2-4|-
TGTGCCACGGGCGGCCTAGCCAAAAACATTCAGTACTTC
CATGGLAKNIQYF
>-|12|TRBV29-1|TRBJ2-7|-
TGCAGCGTCGGTGGGGGGCCAGGGGAGCAGTACTTC
CSVGGGPGEQYF
>-|13|TRBV2|TRBJ1-5|-
TGTGCCAGCAATCGGGAATCGGGACAGCCCCAGCATTTT
CASNRESGQPQHF
>-|15|TRBV5-1|TRBJ1-6|TRBD1
TGCGCCAGCAGCTCCGCAGGGGGAGTTAATTCACCCCTCCACTTT
CASSSAGGVNSPLHF
>-|13|TRBV10-3|TRBJ2-6|-
TGTGCCACCTCAAGTGCTGGGGCCAACGTCCTGACTTTC
CATSSAGANVLTF
>-|14|TRBV18|TRBJ1-1|-
TGTGCCAGCTCACCCGTCGGCAGTTTTGCTGAAGCTTTCTTT
CASSPVGSFAEAFF
>-|15|TRBV7-2|TRBJ2-2|-
TGTGCCAGCAGCCCTCGCGAAGGAAGCACCGGGGAGCTGTTTTTT
CASSPREGSTGELFF
>-|13|TRBV27|TRBJ2-7|TRBD1
TGTGCCAGCAGCGGACAGGGTCAGTACGAGCAGTACTTC
CASSGQGQYEQYF
>-|15|TRBV4-1|TRBJ1-6|TRBD1
TGCGCCAGCAGCCCCGGACAGGGAATCAATTCACCCCTCCACTTT
CASSPGQGINSPLHF
>few|15|TRBV9|TRBJ2-1|-
TGTGCCAGCAGCGGGAGCGGAAGCTCCTACAATGAGCAGTTCTTC
CASSGSGSSYNEQFF
>-|13|TRBV4-1|TRBJ1-4|-
TGCGCCAGCAGCCTTGCAACTAATGAAAAACTGTTTTTT
CASSLATNEKLFF
>-|12|TRBV10-3|TRBJ2-7|-
TGTGCCATCAGTGAGTGGGGAACCGAGCAGTACTTC
CAISEWGTEQYF
>-|14|TRBV11-2|TRBJ2-3|TRBD1
TGTGCCAGCAGCCGGGACAGAATCACAGATACGCAGTATTTT
CASSRDRITDTQYF
>-|16|TRBV5-1|TRBJ2-2|TRBD2
TGCGCCAGCAGCGAGATAGCGGGAGTAGTGACCGGGGAGCTGTTTTTT
CASSEIAGVVTGELFF
>-|14|TRBV5-6|TRBJ2-4|TRBD2
TGTGCCAGCAGACCTAGCGGGAGTGGTAACATTCAGTACTTC
CASRPSGSGNIQYF
>-|14|TRBV2|TRBJ2-1|-
TGTGCCAGCACCCGAGGGGGGGGCCGTGGTGAGCAGTTCTTC
CASTRGGGRGEQFF
>-|15|TRBV10-3|TRBJ1-1|-
TGTGCCATCACCTCGGACAGTCTCCCGAACACTGAAGCTTTCTTT
CAITSDSLPNTEAFF
>-|14|TRBV7-9|TRBJ1-2|-
TGTGCCAGCAGCTTAGGGCAAGCTAACTATGGCTACACCTTC
CASSLGQANYGYTF
>-|15|TRBV7-9|TRBJ1-2|TRBD1
TGTGCCAGCAGCGCTGGACAGGGGGCGAACTATGGCTACACCTTC
CASSAGQGANYGYTF
>-|15|TRBV6-5|TRBJ1-5|TRBD1
TGTGCCAGCAGAAGGGCAGGGGGCACGGGACAGCCCCAGCATTTT
CASRRAGGTGQPQHF
>-|14|TRBV25-1|TRBJ2-2|-
TGTGCCAGCAGTGTCCGTGGCGGGCCCGGGGAGCTGTTTTTT
CASSVRGGPGELFF
>-|14|TRBV6-5|TRBJ1-5|-
TGTGCCAGCAGTTACTCGGGGTTATATCAGCCCCAGCATTTT
CASSYSGLYQPQHF
>-|15|TRBV7-9|TRBJ2-2|-
TGTGCCAGCAGCCCCAGGGGACTCAACACCGGGGAGCTGTTTTTT
CASSPRGLNTGELFF
>-|12|TRBV19|TRBJ1-1|TRBD1
TGTGCCAGTAGGCACCGGGACAGCGATGCTTTCTTT
CASRHRDSDAFF
>-|17|TRBV7-9|TRBJ2-4|TRBD2
TGTGCCAGCAGCGGTTTTAGCGGGGAGATAGCCAAAAACATTCAGTACTTC
CASSGFSGEIAKNIQYF
>-|13|TRBV2|TRBJ2-5|-
TGTGCCAGCAGACGGGAAAGGGAAGAGACCCAGTACTTC
CASRREREETQYF
>-|15|TRBV28|TRBJ1-5|-
TGTGCCAGCCAACCGGAGGGAATCGGCAATCAGCCCCAGCATTTT
CASQPEGIGNQPQHF
>-|13|TRBV5-6|TRBJ2-5|-
TGTGCCAGCAGCTTGGGAGAAGAGTGGACCCAGTACTTC
CASSLGEEWTQYF
>-|14|TRBV27|TRBJ1-2|-
TGTGCCAGCACCAGTCGGGGGACACCCTATGGCTACACCTTC
CASTSRGTPYGYTF
>-|15|TRBV2|TRBJ1-1|TRBD1
TGTGCCAGCAGAGGGACAGGGCCGCGGCGCACTGAAGCTTTCTTT
CASRGTGPRRTEAFF
>-|16|TRBV7-6|TRBJ2-2|TRBD1
TGTGCCAGCAGCCCAGGACAGGGCTCGAACACCGGGGAGCTGTTTTTT
CASSPGQGSNTGELFF
>-|13|TRBV19|TRBJ1-2|-
TGTGCCTGTGCCGGGCAAGGGAAATTTGGCTACACCTTC
CACAGQGKFGYTF
>-|14|TRBV5-1|TRBJ2-5|TRBD2
TGCGCCAGCAGCTTGGAGACTAGCGGCGAGACCCAGTACTTC
CASSLETSGETQYF
>-|13|TRBV6-1|TRBJ2-7|-
TGTGCCAGCACCATGACCCAGGGAGGCGAGCAGTACTTC
CASTMTQGGEQYF
>-|15|TRBV2|TRBJ2-7|TRBD2
TGTGCCAGCAGTGCCGGGACTAGCGGGACCTACGAGCAGTACTTC
CASSAGTSGTYEQYF
>-|16|TRBV18|TRBJ1-5|-
TGTGCCAGCTCACCACCACGGGGGTATAGCAATCAGCCCCAGCATTTT
CASSPPRGYSNQPQHF
>-|14|TRBV10-3|TRBJ1-1|TRBD1
TGTGCCATCAGTGAACGGGACAGGGGCACTGAAGCTTTCTTT
CAISERDRGTEAFF
>-|16|TRBV2|TRBJ2-7|TRBD2
TGTGCCAGCAACCCCGGGGGCGGGGGGCGGTCCTACGAGCAGTACTTC
CASNPGGGGRSYEQYF
>-|13|TRBV5-1|TRBJ1-2|-
TGCGCCAGCAGCTCCGCGTCTGTGGATGGCTACACCTTC
CASSSASVDGYTF
>-|15|TRBV25-1|TRBJ2-2|TRBD1
TGTGCCAGCAGTGCCCCGACAGGGTTCACCGGGGAGCTGTTTTTT
CASSAPTGFTGELFF
>-|12|TRBV4-3|TRBJ2-5|-
TGCGCCAGCAGCCAAGGGTCGGAGACCCAGTACTTC
CASSQGSETQYF
>-|13|TRBV19|TRBJ2-7|-
TGTGCCAGTAGCCCTGACAGAGCCTACGAGCAGTACTTC
CASSPDRAYEQYF
>-|12|TRBV6-1|TRBJ2-5|-
TGTGCCAGCAGGTGGCCGCAAGAGACCCAGTACTTC
CASRWPQETQYF
>-|16|TRBV18|TRBJ1-1|-
TGTGCCAGCTCACCCCAAGGGAATGTTCCGGGCACTGAAGCTTTCTTT
CASSPQGNVPGTEAFF
>-|12|TRBV2|TRBJ2-5|TRBD2
TGTGCCAGCAGTCGGACTAGCGAGACCCAGTACTTC
CASSRTSETQYF
>-|12|TRBV7-6|TRBJ2-7|-
TGTGCCAGCAGCTTAGTCCAAAGCGAGCAGTACTTC
CASSLVQSEQYF
>-|13|TRBV10-3|TRBJ1-2|-
TGTACCATCAGTGAGTCGCCGGATTATGGCTACACCTTC
CTISESPDYGYTF
>-|15|TRBV7-7|TRBJ2-5|TRBD2
TGTGCTAGCACCAAAGCGGGGGGGGTACAAGAGACCCAGTACTTC
CASTKAGGVQETQYF
>-|13|TRBV29-1|TRBJ2-7|TRBD1
TGCAGCGTCGGGGGACAGGGAGGAACCGAGCAGTACTTC
CSVGGQGGTEQYF
>-|17|TRBV18|TRBJ2-4|TRBD1
TGTGCCAGCTCACCACCGGGACAGCTAGTAGCCAAAAACATTCAGTACTTC
CASSPPGQLVAKNIQYF